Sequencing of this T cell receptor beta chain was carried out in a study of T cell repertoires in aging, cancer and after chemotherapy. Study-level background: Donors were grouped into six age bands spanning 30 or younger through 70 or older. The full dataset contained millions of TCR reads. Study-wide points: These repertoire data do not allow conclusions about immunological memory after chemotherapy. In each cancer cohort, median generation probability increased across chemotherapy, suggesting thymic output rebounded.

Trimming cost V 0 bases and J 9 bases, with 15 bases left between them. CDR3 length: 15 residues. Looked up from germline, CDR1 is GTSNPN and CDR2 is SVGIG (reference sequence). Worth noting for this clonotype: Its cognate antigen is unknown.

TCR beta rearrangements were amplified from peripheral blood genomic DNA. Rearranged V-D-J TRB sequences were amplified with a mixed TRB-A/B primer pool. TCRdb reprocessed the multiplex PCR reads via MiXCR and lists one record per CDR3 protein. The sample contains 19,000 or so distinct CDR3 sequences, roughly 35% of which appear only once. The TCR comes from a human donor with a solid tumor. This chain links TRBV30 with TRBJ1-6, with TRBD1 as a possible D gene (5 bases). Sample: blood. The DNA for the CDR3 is TGTGCCTGGAGTGTGACGACTACCGGGACTTCACCCCTCCACTTT. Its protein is CAWSVTTTGTSPLHF.